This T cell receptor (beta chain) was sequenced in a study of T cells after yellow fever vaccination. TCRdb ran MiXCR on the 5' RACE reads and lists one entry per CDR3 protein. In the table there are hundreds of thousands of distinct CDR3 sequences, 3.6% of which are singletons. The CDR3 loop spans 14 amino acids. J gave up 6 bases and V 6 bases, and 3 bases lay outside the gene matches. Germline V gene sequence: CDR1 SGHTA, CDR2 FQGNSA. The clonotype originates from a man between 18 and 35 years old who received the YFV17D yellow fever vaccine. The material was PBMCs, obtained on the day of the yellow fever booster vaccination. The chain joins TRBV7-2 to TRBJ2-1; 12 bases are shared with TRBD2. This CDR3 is CASRTSGGFNEQFF. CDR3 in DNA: TGTGCCAGCAGGACTAGCGGGGGTTTCAATGAGCAGTTCTTC.